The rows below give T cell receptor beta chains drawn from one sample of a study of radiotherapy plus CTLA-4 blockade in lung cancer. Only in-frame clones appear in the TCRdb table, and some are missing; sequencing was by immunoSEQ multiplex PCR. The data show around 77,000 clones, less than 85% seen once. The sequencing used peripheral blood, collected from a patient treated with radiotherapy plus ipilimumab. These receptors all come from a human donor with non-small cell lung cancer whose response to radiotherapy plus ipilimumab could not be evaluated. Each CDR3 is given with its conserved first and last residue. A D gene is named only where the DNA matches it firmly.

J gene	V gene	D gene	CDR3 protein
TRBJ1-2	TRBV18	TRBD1	CATQRGQGDYGYTF
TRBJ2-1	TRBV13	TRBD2	CASILAGVSYNEQFF
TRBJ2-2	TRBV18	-	CASSLRGGTGELFF
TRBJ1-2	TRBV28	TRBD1	CASRSRTGYYGYTF
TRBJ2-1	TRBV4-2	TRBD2	CASSQVFSGGSSYNEQFF
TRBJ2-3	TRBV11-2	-	CASRTSGTDTQYF
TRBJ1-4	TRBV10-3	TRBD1	CAIREDRGNEKLFF
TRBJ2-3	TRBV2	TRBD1	CASYRQGQWDTQYF
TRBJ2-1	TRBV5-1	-	CASSLVQVEVDEQFF
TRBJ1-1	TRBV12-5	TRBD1	CASGSTGGGLATEAFF
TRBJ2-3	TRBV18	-	CASSPIPLGSSTDTQYF
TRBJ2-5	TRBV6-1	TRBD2	CASSGSGSRETQYF
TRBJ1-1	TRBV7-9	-	CASSSQGDTEAFF
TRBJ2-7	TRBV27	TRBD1	CAREIPGQEHYEQYF
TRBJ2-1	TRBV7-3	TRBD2	CASTAGGREEQFF
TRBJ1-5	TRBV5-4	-	CASSLAPENQPQHF
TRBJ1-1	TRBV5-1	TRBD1	CASSLGTAGTEAFF
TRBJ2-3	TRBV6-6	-	CASTRIEVPDTQYF
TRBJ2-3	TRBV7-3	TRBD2	CASSLLRTSGGDSTDTQYF
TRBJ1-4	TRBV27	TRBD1	CASSPPPGQGNEKLFF